This T cell receptor (beta chain) was captured in a study of Graves' ophthalmopathy and Graves' hyperthyroidism. From RNA, the CDR3 regions of TCR beta chains were amplified and sequenced. Second-round multiplex PCR followed a first-round RT-PCR using HTBI primers. One entry per CDR3 protein results from TCRdb running MiXCR on the multiplex PCR reads. The sample lists under 350,000 distinct CDR3 sequences, 17% occurring once. V was pared by 0 bases and J by 5 bases, with 9 bases between. CDR3 size: 13 residues. Looked up from germline, CDR1 is SGHKS and CDR2 is YYEKEE (reference sequence). This clonotype was detected ten times or more. The antigen is not known. Findings of the study overall: Among thyroid clonotypes expanded above 0.001 frequency, most also appeared in blood.

The chain recombines TRBV5-5 with TRBJ2-7, with unresolved D. The TCR comes from an adult man with Graves' ophthalmopathy. Input material: peripheral blood. Written as DNA, the CDR3 is TGTGCCAGCAGCTTGGTCTCTCGCCACGAGCAGTACTTC. Protein sequence: CASSLVSRHEQYF.